This T cell receptor beta chain was recovered during a study of Ad26.COV2.S vaccination and SARS-CoV-2 variants. The wider study: Ad26.COV2.S was injected intramuscularly once or twice, 56 days apart. General observations from the study: Overall T cell responses may have been underestimated by the analyses of TCR breadth and depth.

Clones were sequenced by immunoSEQ multiplex PCR, and TCRdb holds only the in-frame ones, with some missing. The data hold about 680,000 clones, with about 90% observed a single time. Per the germline V gene, CDR1 is SGHVS and CDR2 is FNYEAQ. The J segment lost 9 bases and the V segment lost 0 bases, leaving 4 bases of the junction unmatched. The CDR3 runs to 16 residues. The treatment is: roughly 19 received Ad26.COV2.S at low or high dose, single or two shots; about 5 received placebo; per-sample allocation not given. The study sampled participants on day 63 after the first vaccine or placebo injection. As to this clone: Its matching antigen is unknown.

The sample consisted of peripheral blood, taken in a trial of Ad26.COV2.S vaccine versus placebo. The clonotype was recovered from a person aged 18 to 65 who received the Ad26.COV2.S COVID-19 vaccine or a placebo. The rearrangement uses TRBV7-6 and TRBJ2-1, with 14 nucleotides matching TRBD2. The CDR3 is CASSLALTSGGAEQFF. In DNA form, the CDR3 reads TGTGCCAGCAGCTTAGCGCTGACTAGCGGGGGGGCTGAGCAGTTCTTC.